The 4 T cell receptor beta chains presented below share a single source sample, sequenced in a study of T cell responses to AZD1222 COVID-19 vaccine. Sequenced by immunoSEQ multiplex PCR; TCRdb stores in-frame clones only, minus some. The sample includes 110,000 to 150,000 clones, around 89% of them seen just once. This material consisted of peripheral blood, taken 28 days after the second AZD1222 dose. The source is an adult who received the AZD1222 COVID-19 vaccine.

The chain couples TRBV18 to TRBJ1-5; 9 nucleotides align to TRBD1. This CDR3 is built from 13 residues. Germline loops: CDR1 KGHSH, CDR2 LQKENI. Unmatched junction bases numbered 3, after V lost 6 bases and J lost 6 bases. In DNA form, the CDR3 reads TGTGCCAGCTCCGGGACAGGGACTCAGCCCCAGCATTTT. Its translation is CASSGTGTQPQHF.

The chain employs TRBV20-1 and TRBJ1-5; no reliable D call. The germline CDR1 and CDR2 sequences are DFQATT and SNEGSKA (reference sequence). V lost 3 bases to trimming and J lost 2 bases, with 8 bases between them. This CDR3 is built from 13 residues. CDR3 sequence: CSASGRGNQPQHF. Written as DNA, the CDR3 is TGCAGTGCTAGTGGCAGAGGCAATCAGCCCCAGCATTTT.

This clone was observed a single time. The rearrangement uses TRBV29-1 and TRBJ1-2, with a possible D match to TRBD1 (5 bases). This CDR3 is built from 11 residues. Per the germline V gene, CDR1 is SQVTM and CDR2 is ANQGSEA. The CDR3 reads CSAGQGLGYTF. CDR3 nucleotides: TGCAGTGCCGGGCAGGGTTTAGGCTACACCTTC.

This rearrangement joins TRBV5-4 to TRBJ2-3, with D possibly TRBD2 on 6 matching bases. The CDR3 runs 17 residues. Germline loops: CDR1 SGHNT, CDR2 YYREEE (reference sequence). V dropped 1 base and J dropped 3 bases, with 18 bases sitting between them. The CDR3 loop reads CASSLPPFGGVTDTQYF. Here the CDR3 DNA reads TGTGCCAGCAGCTTGCCCCCGTTCGGCGGGGTTACAGATACGCAGTATTTT.